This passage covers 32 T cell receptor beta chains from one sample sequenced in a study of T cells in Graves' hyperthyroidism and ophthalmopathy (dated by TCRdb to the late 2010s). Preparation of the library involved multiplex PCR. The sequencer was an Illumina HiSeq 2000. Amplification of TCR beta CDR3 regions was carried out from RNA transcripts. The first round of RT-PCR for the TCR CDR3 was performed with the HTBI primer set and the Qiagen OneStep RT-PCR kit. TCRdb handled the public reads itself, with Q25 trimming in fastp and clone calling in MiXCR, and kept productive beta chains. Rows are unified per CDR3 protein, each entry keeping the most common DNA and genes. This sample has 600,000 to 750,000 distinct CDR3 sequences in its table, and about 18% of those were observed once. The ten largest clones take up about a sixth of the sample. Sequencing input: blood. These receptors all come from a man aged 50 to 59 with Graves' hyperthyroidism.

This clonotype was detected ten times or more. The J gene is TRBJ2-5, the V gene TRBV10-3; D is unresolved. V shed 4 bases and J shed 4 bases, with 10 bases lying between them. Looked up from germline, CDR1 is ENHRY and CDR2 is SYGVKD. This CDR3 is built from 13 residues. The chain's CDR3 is CAISAPGGETQYF. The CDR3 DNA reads TGTGCCATCAGTGCCCCAGGTGGAGAGACCCAGTACTTC.

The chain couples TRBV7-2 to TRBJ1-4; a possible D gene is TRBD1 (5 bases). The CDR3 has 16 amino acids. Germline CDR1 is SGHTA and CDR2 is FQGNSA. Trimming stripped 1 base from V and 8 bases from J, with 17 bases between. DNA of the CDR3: TGTGCCAGCAGCTTAGGGGGGTCAGGGTCAGGAGAAAAACTGTTTTTT. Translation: CASSLGGSGSGEKLFF.

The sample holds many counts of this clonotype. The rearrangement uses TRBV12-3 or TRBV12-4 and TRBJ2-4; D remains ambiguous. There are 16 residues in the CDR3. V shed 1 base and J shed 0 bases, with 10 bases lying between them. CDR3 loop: CASSLEVTLAKNIQYF. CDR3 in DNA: TGTGCCAGCAGTTTAGAAGTTACCCTAGCCAAAAACATTCAGTACTTC.

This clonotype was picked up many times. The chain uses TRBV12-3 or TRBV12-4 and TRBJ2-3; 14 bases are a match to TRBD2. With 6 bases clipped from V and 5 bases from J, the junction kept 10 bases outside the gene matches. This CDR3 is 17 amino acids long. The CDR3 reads CASSRLAGGPIRDTQYF. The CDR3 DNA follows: TGTGCCAGCAGCCGACTAGCGGGAGGGCCGATACGAGATACGCAGTATTTT.

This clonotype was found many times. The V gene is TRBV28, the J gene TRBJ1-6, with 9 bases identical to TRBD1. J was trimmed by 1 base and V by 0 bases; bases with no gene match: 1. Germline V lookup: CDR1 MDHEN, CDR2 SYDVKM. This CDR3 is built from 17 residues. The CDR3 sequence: CASSLWDRGSYNSPLHF. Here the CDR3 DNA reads TGTGCCAGCAGTTTATGGGACAGGGGTTCCTATAATTCACCCCTCCACTTT.

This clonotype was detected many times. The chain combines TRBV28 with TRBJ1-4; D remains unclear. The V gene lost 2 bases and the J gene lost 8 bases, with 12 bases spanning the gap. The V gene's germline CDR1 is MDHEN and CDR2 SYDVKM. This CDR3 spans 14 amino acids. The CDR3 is CASSLRARWEKLFF. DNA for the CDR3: TGTGCCAGCAGTTTACGCGCCCGGTGGGAAAAACTGTTTTTT.

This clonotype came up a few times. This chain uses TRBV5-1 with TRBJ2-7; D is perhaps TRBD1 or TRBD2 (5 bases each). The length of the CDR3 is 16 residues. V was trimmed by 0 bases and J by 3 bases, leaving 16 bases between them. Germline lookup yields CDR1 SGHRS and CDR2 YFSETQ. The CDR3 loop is CASSLAPGPEIYEQYF. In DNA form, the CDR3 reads TGCGCCAGCAGCTTGGCACCGGGACCGGAGATCTACGAGCAGTACTTC.

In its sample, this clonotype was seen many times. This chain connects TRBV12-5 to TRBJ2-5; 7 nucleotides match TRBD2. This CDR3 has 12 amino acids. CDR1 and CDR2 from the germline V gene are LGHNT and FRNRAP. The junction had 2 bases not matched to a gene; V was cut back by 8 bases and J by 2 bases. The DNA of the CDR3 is TGTGCTAGTAGCGGGAAACAAGAGACCCAGTACTTC. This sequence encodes CASSGKQETQYF.

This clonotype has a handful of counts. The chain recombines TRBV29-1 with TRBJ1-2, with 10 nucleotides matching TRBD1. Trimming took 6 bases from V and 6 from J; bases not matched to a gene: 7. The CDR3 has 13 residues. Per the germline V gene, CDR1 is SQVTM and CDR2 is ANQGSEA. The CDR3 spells CSVEGTGADGYTF. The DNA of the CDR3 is TGCAGCGTGGAGGGGACAGGGGCAGATGGCTACACCTTC.

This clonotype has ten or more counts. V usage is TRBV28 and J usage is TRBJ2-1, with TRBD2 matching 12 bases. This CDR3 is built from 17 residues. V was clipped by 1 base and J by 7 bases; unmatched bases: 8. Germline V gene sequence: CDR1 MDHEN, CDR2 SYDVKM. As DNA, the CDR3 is TGTGCCAGCAGTTTATTGAGGACTAGCGGGATACGGAATGAGCAGTTCTTC. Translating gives CASSLLRTSGIRNEQFF.

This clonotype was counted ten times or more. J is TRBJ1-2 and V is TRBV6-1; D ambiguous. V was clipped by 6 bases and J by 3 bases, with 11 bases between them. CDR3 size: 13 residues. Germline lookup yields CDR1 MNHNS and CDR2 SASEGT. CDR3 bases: TGTGCCAGCAGGGGAGGTTTAGACTATGGCTACACCTTC. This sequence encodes CASRGGLDYGYTF.

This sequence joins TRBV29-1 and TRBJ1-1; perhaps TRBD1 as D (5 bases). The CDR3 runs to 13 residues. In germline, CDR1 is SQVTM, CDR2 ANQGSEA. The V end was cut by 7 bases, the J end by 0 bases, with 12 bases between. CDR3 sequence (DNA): TGCAGCGCTCGTGGGACGGTGAACACTGAAGCTTTCTTT. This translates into CSARGTVNTEAFF.

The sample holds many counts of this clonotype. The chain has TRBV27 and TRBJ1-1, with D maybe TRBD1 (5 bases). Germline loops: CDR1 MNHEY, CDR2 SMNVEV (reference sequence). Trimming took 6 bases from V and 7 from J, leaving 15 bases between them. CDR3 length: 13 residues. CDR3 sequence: CASRVTAMNEAFF. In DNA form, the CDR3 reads TGTGCCAGCAGGGTGACAGCCATGAATGAAGCTTTCTTT.

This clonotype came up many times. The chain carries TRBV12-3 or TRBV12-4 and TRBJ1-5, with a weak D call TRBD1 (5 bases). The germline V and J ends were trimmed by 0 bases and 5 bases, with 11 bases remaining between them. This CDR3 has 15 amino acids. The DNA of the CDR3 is TGTGCCAGCAGTTTAGCGGAAGGGGCTCATCAGCCCCAGCATTTT. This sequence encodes CASSLAEGAHQPQHF.

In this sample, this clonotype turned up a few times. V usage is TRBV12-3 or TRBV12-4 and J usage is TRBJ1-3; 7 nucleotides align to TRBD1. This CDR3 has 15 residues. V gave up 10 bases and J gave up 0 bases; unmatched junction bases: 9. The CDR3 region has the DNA TGTGCCACCCTGGGACAGCCCGCCTCTGGAAACACCATATATTTT. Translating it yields CATLGQPASGNTIYF.

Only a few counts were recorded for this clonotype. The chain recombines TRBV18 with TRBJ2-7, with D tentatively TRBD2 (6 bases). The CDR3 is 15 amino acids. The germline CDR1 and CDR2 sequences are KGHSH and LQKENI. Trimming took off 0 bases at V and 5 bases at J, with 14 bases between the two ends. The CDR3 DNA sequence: TGTGCCAGCTCACCACCTTCGTCGCGGGGCCACGAGCAGTACTTC. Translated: CASSPPSSRGHEQYF.

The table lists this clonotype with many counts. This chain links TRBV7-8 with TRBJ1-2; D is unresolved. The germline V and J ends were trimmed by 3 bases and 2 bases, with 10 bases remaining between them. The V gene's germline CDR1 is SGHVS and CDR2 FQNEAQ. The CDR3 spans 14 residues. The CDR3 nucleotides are TGTGCCAGCAGCTTGTCGACTGGAAACTATGGCTACACCTTC. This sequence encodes CASSLSTGNYGYTF.

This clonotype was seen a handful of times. The CDR3 spells CASSHHGKNTEAFF. The CDR3 DNA sequence: TGTGCCAGCAGCCATCATGGGAAGAACACTGAAGCTTTCTTT. The J gene is TRBJ1-1, the V gene TRBV3-1; D gene uncertain. The V gene's germline CDR1 is LGHDT and CDR2 YNNKEL (reference sequence). Trimming removed 3 bases from V and 1 base from J, with 9 bases in between. The CDR3 extends over 14 amino acids.

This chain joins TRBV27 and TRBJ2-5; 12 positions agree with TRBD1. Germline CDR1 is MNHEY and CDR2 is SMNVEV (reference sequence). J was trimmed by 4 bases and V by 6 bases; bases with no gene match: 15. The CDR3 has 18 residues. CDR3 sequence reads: CASRLKPGQGAMGETQYF. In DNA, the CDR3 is TGTGCCAGCAGACTTAAACCGGGACAGGGGGCGATGGGAGAGACCCAGTACTTC.

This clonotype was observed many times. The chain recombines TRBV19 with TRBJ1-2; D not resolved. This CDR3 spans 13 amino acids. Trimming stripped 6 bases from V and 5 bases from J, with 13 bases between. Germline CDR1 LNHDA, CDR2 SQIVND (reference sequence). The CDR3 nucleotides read TGTGCCAGTAGGGTATTCGGATCGTATGGCTACACCTTC. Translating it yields CASRVFGSYGYTF.

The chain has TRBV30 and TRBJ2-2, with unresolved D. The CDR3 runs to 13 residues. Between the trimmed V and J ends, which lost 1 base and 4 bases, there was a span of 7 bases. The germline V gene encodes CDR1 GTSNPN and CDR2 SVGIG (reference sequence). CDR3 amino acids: CAWSGPSTGELFF. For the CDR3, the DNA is TGTGCCTGGAGTGGTCCCAGCACCGGGGAGCTGTTTTTT. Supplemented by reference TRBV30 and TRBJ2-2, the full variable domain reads SQTIHQWPATLVQPVGSPLSLECTVEGTSNPNLYWYRQAAGRGLQLLFYSVGIGQISSEVPQNLSASRPQDRQFILSSKKLLLSDSGFYLCAWSGPSTGELFFGEGSRLTVL.

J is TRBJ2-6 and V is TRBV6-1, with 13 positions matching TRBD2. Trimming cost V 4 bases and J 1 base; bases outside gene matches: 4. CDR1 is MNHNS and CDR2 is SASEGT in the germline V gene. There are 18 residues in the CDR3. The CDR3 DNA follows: TGTGCCAGCAGTGCCCCGGGACTAGCGGGATCTGGGGCCAACGTCCTGACTTTC. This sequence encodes CASSAPGLAGSGANVLTF.

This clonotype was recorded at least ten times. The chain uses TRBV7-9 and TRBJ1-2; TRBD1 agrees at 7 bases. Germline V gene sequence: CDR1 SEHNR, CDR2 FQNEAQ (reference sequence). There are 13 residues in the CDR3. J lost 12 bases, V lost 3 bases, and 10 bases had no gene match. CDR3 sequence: CASSFPGQPQDTF. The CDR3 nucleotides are TGTGCCAGCAGCTTCCCGGGACAGCCCCAGGACACCTTC.

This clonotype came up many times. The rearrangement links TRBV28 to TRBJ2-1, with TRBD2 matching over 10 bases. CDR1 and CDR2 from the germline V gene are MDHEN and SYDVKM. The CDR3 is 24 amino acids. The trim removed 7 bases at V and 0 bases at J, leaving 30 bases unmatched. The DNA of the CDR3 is TGTGCCAGCAAGGCCCCTCTCCTCTCTAGCGGGAGAAGGTCAGACGCCAGCTCCTACAATGAGCAGTTCTTC. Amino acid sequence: CASKAPLLSSGRRSDASSYNEQFF.

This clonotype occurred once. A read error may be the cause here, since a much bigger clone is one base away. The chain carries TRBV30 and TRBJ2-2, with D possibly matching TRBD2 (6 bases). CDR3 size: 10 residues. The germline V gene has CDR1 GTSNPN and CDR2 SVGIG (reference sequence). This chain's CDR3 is CAWSNGGLFF. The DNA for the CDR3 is TGTGCCTGGAGTAACGGGGGGCTGTTTTTT.

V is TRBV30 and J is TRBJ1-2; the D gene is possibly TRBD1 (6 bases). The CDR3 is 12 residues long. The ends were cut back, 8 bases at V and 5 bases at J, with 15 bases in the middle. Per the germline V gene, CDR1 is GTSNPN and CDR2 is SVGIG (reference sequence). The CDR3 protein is CAGDAGDYGYTF. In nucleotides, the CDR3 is TGTGCCGGAGACGCAGGGGATTATGGCTACACCTTC. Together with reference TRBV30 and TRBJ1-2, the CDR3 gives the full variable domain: SQTIHQWPATLVQPVGSPLSLECTVEGTSNPNLYWYRQAAGRGLQLLFYSVGIGQISSEVPQNLSASRPQDRQFILSSKKLLLSDSGFYLCAGDAGDYGYTFGSGTRLTVV.

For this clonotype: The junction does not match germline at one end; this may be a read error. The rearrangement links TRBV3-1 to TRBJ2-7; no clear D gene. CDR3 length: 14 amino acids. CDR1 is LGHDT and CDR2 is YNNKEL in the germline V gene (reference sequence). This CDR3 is CASSQTRSSYEQHF. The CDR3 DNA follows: TGTGCCAGCAGCCAGACCCGAAGCTCCTACGAGCAGCACTTC.

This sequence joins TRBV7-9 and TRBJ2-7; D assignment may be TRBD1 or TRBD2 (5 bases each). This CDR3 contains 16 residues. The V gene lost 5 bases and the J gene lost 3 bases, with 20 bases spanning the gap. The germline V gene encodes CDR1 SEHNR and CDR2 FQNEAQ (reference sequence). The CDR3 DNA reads TGTGCCAGCAGCAGAGACGGGGCCCCCTCCTTCTACGAGCAGTACTTC. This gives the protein CASSRDGAPSFYEQYF.

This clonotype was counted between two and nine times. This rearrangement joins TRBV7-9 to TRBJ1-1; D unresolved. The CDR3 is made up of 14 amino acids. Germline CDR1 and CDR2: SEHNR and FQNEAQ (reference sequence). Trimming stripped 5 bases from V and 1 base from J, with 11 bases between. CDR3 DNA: TGTGCCAGCAGCAACCGGGTATCGAACACTGAAGCTTTCTTT. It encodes CASSNRVSNTEAFF.

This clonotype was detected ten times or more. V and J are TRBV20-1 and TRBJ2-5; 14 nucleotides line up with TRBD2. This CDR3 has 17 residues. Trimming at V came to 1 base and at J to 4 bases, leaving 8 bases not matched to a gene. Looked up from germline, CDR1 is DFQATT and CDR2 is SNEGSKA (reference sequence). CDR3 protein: CSARVTPGLAGGETQYF. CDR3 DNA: TGCAGTGCTAGAGTTACCCCTGGACTAGCGGGAGGAGAGACCCAGTACTTC.

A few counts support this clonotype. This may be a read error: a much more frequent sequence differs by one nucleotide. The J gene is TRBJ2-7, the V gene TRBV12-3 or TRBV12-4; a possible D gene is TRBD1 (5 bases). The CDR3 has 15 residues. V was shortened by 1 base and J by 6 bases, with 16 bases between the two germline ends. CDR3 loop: CASSLVRGAPGEQYF. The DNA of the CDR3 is TGTGCCAGCAGTTTAGTCCGTGGGGCCCCGGGCGAGCAGTACTTC.

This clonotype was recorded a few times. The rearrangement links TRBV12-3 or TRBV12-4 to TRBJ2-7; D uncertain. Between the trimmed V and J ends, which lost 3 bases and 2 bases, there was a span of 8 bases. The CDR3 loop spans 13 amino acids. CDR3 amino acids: CASSFAVTYEQYF. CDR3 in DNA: TGTGCCAGCAGTTTCGCCGTAACCTACGAGCAGTACTTC.